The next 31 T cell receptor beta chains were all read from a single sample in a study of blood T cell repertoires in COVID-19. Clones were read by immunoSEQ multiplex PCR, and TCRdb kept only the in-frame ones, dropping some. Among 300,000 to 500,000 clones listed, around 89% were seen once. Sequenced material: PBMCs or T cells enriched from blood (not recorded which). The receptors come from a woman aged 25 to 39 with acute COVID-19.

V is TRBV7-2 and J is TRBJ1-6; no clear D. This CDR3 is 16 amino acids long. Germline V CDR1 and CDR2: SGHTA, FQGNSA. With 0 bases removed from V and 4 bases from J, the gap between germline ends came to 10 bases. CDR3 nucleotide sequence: TGTGCCAGCAGCTTAGCCGCCGGGATATATAATTCACCCCTCCACTTT. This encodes CASSLAAGIYNSPLHF.

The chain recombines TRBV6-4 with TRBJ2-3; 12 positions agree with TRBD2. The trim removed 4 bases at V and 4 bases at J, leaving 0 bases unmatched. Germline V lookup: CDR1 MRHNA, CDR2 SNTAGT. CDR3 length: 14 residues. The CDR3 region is CASSGTSGADTQYF. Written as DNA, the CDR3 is TGTGCCAGCAGTGGGACTAGCGGGGCAGATACGCAGTATTTT.

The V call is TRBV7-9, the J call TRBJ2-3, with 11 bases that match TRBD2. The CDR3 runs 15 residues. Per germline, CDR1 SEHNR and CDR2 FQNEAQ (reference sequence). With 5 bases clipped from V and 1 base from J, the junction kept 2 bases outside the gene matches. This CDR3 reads CASSISGGGTDTQYF. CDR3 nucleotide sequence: TGTGCCAGCAGCATTAGCGGGGGGGGCACAGATACGCAGTATTTT.

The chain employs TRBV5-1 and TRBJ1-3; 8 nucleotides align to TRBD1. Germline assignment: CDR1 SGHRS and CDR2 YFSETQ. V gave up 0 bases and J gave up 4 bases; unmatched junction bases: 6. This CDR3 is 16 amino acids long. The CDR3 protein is CASSLGGQGFGNTIYF. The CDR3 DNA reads TGCGCCAGCAGCTTGGGAGGACAGGGCTTCGGAAACACCATATATTTT.

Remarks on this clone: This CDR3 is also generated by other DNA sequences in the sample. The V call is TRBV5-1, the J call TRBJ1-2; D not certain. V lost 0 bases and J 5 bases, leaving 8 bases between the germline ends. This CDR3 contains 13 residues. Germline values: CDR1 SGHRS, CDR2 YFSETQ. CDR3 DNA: TGCGCCAGCAGCTTGGCCGGAGATTATGGCTACACCTTC. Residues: CASSLAGDYGYTF.

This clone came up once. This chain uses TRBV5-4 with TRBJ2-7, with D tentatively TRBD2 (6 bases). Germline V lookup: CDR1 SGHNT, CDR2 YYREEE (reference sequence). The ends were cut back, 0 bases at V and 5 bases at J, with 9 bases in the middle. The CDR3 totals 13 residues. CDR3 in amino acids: CASSLAGRDEQYF. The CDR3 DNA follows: TGTGCCAGCAGCTTGGCCGGGAGAGACGAGCAGTACTTC.

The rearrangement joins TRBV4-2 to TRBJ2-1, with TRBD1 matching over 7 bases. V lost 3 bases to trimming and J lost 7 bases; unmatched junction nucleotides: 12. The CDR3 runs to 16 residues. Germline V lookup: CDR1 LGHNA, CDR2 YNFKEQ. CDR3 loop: CASSQGTSQGRNEQFF. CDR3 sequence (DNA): TGTGCCAGCAGCCAGGGCACTTCACAGGGGCGGAATGAGCAGTTCTTC.

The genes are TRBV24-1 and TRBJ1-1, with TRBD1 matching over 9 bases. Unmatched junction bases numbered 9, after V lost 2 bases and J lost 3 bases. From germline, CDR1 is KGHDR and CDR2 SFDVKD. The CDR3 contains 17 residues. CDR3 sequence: CATSDSRQGGVYTEAFF. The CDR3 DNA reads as TGTGCCACCAGTGATTCCCGACAGGGGGGTGTGTACACTGAAGCTTTCTTT.

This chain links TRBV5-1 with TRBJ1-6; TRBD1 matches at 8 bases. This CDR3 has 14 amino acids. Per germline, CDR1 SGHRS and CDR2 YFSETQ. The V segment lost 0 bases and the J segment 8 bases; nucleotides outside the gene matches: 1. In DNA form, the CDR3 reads TGCGCCAGCAGCTTGGCAGGGGGCGATTCACCCCTCCACTTT. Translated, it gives CASSLAGGDSPLHF.

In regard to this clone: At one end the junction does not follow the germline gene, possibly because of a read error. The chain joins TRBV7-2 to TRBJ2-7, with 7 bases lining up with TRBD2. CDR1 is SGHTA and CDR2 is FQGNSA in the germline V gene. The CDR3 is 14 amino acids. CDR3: CASRLGGGSYEQYF. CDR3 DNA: TGTGCCAGCCGCTTGGGGGGGGGCTCCTACGAGCAGTACTTC.

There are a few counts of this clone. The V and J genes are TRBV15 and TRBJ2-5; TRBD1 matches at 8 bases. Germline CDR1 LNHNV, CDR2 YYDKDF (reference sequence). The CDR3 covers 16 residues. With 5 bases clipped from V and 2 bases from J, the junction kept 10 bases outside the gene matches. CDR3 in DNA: TGTGCCACCAGCGTATCCAGGGGGCGGGGACAAGAGACCCAGTACTTC. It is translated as CATSVSRGRGQETQYF.

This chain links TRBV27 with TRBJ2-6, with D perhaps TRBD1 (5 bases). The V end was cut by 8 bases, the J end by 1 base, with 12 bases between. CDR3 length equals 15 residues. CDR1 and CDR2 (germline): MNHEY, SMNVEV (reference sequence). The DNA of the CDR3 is TGTGCCAGCTCCGTAGGGGCTTCTGGGGCCAACGTCCTGACTTTC. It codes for CASSVGASGANVLTF.

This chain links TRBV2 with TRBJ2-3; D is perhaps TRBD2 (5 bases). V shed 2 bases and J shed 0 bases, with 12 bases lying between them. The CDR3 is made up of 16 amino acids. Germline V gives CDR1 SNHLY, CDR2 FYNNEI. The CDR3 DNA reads TGTGCCAGCAGTGAAAACAGCGGACGAAGCACAGATACGCAGTATTTT. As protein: CASSENSGRSTDTQYF.

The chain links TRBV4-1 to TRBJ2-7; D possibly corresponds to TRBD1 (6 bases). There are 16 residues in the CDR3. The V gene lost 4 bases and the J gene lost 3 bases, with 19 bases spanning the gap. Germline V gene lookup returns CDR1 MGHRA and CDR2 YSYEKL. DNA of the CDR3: TGCGCCAGCAGCCCATGGCGGCCAGGGGATGACTACGAGCAGTACTTC. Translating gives CASSPWRPGDDYEQYF.

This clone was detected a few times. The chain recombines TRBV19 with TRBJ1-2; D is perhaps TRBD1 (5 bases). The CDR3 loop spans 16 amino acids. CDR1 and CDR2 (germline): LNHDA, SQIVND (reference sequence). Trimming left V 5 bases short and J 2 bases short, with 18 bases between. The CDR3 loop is CASSPQSGHFNYGYTF. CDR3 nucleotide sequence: TGTGCCAGTAGTCCACAATCAGGGCACTTCAACTATGGCTACACCTTC.

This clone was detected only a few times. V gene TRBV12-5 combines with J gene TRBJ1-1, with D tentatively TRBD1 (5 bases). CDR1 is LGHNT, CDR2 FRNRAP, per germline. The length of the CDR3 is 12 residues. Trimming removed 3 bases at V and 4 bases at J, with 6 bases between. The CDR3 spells CASGFQGTEAFF. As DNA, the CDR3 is TGTGCTAGTGGTTTTCAGGGCACTGAAGCTTTCTTT.

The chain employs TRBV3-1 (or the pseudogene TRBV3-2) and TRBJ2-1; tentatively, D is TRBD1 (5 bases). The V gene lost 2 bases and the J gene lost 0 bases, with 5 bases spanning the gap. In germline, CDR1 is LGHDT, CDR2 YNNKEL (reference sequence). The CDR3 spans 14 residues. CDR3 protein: CASSQRGSYNEQFF. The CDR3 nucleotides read TGTGCCAGCAGCCAAAGGGGCTCCTACAATGAGCAGTTCTTC.

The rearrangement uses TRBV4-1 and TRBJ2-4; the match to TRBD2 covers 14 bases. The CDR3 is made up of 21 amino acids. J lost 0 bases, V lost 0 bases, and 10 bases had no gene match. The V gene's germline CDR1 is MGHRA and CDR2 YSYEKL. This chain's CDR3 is CASSQDPGLAGGSLAKNIQYF. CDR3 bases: TGCGCCAGCAGCCAAGATCCAGGACTAGCGGGGGGATCACTAGCCAAAAACATTCAGTACTTC.

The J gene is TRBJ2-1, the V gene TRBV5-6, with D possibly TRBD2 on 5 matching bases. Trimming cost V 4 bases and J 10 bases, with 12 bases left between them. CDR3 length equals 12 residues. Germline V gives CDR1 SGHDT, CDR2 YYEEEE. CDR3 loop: CASSPSSPEQFF. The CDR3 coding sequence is TGTGCCAGCAGCCCTAGCAGTCCAGAGCAGTTCTTC.

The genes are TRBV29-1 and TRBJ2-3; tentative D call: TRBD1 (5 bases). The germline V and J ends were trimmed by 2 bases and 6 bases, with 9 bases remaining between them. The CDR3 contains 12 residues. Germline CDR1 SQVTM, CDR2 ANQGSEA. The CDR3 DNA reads TGCAGCGTTGAACGCTGGGGCGATACGCAGTATTTT. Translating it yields CSVERWGDTQYF.

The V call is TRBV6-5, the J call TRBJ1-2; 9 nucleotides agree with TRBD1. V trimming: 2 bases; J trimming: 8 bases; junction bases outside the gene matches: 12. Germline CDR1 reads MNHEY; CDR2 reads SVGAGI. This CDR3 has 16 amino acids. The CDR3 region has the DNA TGTGCCAGCAGTTACGGCGGGACGTGGACAGGGGACGGCTACACCTTC. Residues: CASSYGGTWTGDGYTF.

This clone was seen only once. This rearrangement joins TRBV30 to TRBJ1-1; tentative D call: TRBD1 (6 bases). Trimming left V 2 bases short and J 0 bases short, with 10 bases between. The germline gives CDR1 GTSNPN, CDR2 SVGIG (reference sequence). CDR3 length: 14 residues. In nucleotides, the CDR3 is TGTGCCTGGAGTATGGACAGATTGAACACTGAAGCTTTCTTT. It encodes CAWSMDRLNTEAFF.

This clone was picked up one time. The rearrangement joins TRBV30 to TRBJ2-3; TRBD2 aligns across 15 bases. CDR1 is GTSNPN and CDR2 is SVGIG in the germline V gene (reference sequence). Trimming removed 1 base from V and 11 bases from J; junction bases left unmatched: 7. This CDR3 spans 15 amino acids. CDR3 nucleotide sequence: TGTGCCTGGAGTGGAGGACTAGCGGGGGGGCTGGTGCAGTATTTT. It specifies CAWSGGLAGGLVQYF. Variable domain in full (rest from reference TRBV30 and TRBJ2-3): SQTIHQWPATLVQPVGSPLSLECTVEGTSNPNLYWYRQAAGRGLQLLFYSVGIGQISSEVPQNLSASRPQDRQFILSSKKLLLSDSGFYLCAWSGGLAGGLVQYFGPGTRLTVL.

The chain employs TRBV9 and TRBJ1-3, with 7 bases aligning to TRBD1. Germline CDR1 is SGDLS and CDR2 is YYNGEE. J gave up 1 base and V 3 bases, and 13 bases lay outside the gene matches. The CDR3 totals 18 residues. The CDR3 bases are TGTGCCAGCAGCGCGGACCGGCCGGGACAGAGATCTGGAAACACCATATATTTT. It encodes CASSADRPGQRSGNTIYF.

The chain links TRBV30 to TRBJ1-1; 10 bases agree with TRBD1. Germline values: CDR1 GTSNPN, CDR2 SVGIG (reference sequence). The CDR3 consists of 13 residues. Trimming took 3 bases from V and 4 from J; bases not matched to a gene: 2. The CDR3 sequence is CAWRGTGVTEAFF. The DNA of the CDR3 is TGTGCCTGGAGAGGGACAGGGGTCACTGAAGCTTTCTTT.

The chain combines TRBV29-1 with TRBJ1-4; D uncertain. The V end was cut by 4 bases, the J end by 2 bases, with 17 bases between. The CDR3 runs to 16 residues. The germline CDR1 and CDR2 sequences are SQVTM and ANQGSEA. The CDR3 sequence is CSVGGSGYPTNEKLFF. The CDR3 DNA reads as TGCAGCGTTGGAGGATCCGGGTATCCGACTAATGAAAAACTGTTTTTT.

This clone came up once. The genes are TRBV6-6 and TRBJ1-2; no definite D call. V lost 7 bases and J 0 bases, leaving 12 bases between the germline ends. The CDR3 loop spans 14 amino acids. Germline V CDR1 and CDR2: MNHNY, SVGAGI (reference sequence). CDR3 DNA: TGTGCCAGCATCGATCCTCGGGCTAACTATGGCTACACCTTC. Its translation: CASIDPRANYGYTF.

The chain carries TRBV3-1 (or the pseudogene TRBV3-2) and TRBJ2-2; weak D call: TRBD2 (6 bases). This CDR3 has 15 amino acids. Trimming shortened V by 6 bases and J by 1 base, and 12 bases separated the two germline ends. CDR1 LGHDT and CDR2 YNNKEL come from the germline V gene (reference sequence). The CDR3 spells CASRHPGVNTGELFF. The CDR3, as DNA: TGTGCCAGCAGACATCCGGGGGTGAACACCGGGGAGCTGTTTTTT.

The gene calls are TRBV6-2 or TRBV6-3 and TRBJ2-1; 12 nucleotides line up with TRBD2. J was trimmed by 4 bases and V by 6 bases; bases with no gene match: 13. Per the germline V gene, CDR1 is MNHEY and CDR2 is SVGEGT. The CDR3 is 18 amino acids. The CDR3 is CASSSPTSGGLQYNEQFF. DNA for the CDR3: TGTGCCAGCAGCTCGCCGACTAGCGGGGGCCTCCAATACAATGAGCAGTTCTTC.

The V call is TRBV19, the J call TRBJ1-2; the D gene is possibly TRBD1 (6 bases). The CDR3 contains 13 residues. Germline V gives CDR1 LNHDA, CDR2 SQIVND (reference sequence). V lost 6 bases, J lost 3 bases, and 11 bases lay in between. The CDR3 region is CASRDSVDYGYTF. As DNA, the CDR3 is TGTGCCAGTAGGGACAGTGTAGACTATGGCTACACCTTC.

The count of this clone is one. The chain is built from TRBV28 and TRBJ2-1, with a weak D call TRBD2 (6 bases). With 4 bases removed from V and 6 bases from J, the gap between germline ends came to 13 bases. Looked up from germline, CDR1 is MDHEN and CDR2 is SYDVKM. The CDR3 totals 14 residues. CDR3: CASSSGPGGNEQFF. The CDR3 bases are TGTGCCAGCAGTTCTGGTCCCGGGGGCAATGAGCAGTTCTTC. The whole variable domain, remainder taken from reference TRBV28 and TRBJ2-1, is DVKVTQSSRYLVKRTGEKVFLECVQDMDHENMFWYRQDPGLGLRLIYFSYDVKMKEKGDIPEGYSVSREKKERFSLILESASTNQTSMYLCASSSGPGGNEQFFGPGTRLTVL.